This passage covers 25 T cell receptor beta chains from one sample sequenced in a study of CD4 T cells in relation to SARS-CoV-2 and coronaviruses. Their cognate antigens are unknown. The unexposed donors gave CD4+ T cells in 2011-2018, prior to COVID-19. Isolation of CD4+ T cells took place after 10 days in culture. The protocol was immunoSEQ multiplex PCR, while the TCRdb copy is restricted to in-frame clones and leaves out a portion. The data show 20,000 to 25,000 clones, with over 65% seen just once and 21% held by the top ten. Sample: CD4+ T cells from PBMCs, cultured in vitro. All receptors come from a human donor in good health.

The rearrangement links TRBV5-1 to TRBJ2-7; TRBD2 might be the D (6 bases). V was pared by 0 bases and J by 4 bases, with 23 bases between. The CDR3 has 18 amino acids. The germline V gene has CDR1 SGHRS and CDR2 YFSETQ. CDR3 in amino acids: CASSLGESGRTTLYEQYF. The CDR3 nucleotides read TGCGCCAGCAGCTTGGGAGAATCCGGACGGACTACCCTTTACGAGCAGTACTTC.

This clone was seen only a few times. The chain has TRBV7-9 and TRBJ1-4, with D maybe TRBD1 (5 bases). Germline CDR1 is SEHNR and CDR2 is FQNEAQ (reference sequence). With 5 bases removed from V and 7 bases from J, the gap between germline ends came to 17 bases. The CDR3 totals 15 residues. CDR3 protein: CASSPREMLGEKLFF. The CDR3 region has the DNA TGTGCCAGCAGCCCCAGGGAAATGCTAGGTGAAAAACTGTTTTTT.

The chain has TRBV18 and TRBJ1-1; possible D gene TRBD1, 6 bases. CDR1 and CDR2 (germline): KGHSH, LQKENI. Trimming took 3 bases from V and 7 from J, leaving 18 bases between them. There are 15 residues in the CDR3. The DNA for the CDR3 is TGTGCCAGCTCACCCTCGGGGGGGCGAATCCTTGAAGCTTTCTTT. Translated: CASSPSGGRILEAFF.

This clone was observed a handful of times. The rearrangement joins TRBV9 to TRBJ2-5; TRBD1 matches 11 bases. Germline CDR1 is SGDLS and CDR2 is YYNGEE. The CDR3 extends over 16 amino acids. Germline trimming cut 4 bases from V and 1 base from J; bases unmatched to any gene: 6. The CDR3 protein is CASSRGTGGTQETQYF. The CDR3 coding sequence is TGTGCCAGCAGCCGCGGGACAGGGGGGACCCAAGAGACCCAGTACTTC.

This chain connects TRBV5-1 to TRBJ2-7; no clear D gene. The CDR3 loop spans 14 amino acids. The V end lost 0 bases, the J end lost 2 bases, and 9 bases lay between the germline ends. Germline-derived CDR1 and CDR2 are SGHRS and YFSETQ. This chain's CDR3 is CASSLDPEAYEQYF. Written as DNA, the CDR3 is TGCGCCAGCAGCTTGGATCCAGAGGCCTACGAGCAGTACTTC.

The chain uses TRBV12-5 and TRBJ2-1; D is possibly TRBD2 (6 bases). V was pared by 1 base and J by 6 bases, with 13 bases between. CDR1 and CDR2 from the germline V gene are LGHNT and FRNRAP. The CDR3 has 15 amino acids. CDR3 loop: CASGLGKVGGNEQFF. The CDR3 DNA is TGTGCTAGTGGTTTGGGTAAGGTGGGGGGCAATGAGCAGTTCTTC.

The chain carries TRBV30 and TRBJ1-4, with 7 bases aligning to TRBD1. V shed 8 bases, J shed 8 bases, and the junction held 11 bases outside the gene matches. CDR1 GTSNPN and CDR2 SVGIG come from the germline V gene (reference sequence). CDR3 length equals 13 residues. This CDR3 reads CARSGTAGEKLFF. For the CDR3, the DNA is TGTGCCCGATCCGGGACAGCAGGCGAAAAACTGTTTTTT.

The chain links TRBV29-1 to TRBJ1-5; D unclear. CDR1 is SQVTM and CDR2 is ANQGSEA in the germline V gene. The CDR3 is made up of 13 amino acids. V lost 4 bases, J lost 2 bases, and 9 bases lay in between. CDR3 protein: CSVGWSGNQPQHF. In nucleotides, the CDR3 is TGCAGCGTTGGATGGTCTGGCAATCAGCCCCAGCATTTT. Using reference TRBV29-1 and TRBJ1-5 for the parts outside the CDR3, the full variable domain is SAVISQKPSRDICQRGTSLTIQCQVDSQVTMMFWYRQQPGQSLTLIATANQGSEATYESGFVIDKFPISRPNLTFSTLTVSNMSPEDSSIYLCSVGWSGNQPQHFGDGTRLSIL.

The sample holds a few counts of this clone. CDR3 region: CASSRGRTETYEQYF. The DNA of the CDR3 is TGTGCCAGCAGCAGAGGGAGGACAGAGACCTACGAGCAGTACTTC. V and J are TRBV11-2 and TRBJ2-7; either TRBD1 or TRBD2 may fit D (6 bases each). V gave up 5 bases and J gave up 2 bases, with 16 bases separating them. Germline CDR1 is SGHAT and CDR2 is FQNNGV. The CDR3 has 15 residues.

This clone came up a few times. The chain employs TRBV30 and TRBJ2-7, with no clear D. Trimming stripped 2 bases from V and 6 bases from J, with 8 bases between. Germline values: CDR1 GTSNPN, CDR2 SVGIG (reference sequence). The CDR3 length is 11 residues. The CDR3 sequence: CAWSIGSEQYF. The CDR3 DNA follows: TGTGCCTGGAGTATTGGGTCCGAGCAGTACTTC. Full variable domain (remainder filled in from reference TRBV30 and TRBJ2-7): SQTIHQWPATLVQPVGSPLSLECTVEGTSNPNLYWYRQAAGRGLQLLFYSVGIGQISSEVPQNLSASRPQDRQFILSSKKLLLSDSGFYLCAWSIGSEQYFGPGTRLTVT.

The chain carries TRBV4-3 and TRBJ1-3, with a weak D call TRBD1 (6 bases). The CDR3 has 15 residues. Germline CDR1 is LGHNA and CDR2 is YSLEER. The V and J ends lost 1 base and 3 bases respectively, with 10 bases between them. CDR3 protein: CASSQAQGYGNTIYF. The CDR3 DNA sequence: TGCGCCAGCAGCCAAGCTCAGGGGTATGGAAACACCATATATTTT.

The CDR3 loop reads CASSPRGRNTGELFF. Here the CDR3 DNA reads TGCGCCAGCAGCCCCAGGGGGCGGAACACCGGGGAGCTGTTTTTT. The chain has TRBV5-1 and TRBJ2-2; 8 bases agree with TRBD1. Germline V gives CDR1 SGHRS, CDR2 YFSETQ. The CDR3 is 15 residues long. V dropped 4 bases and J dropped 1; count of bases not matched to a gene: 3.

J is TRBJ1-2 and V is TRBV7-2, with 7 bases that match TRBD1. The length of the CDR3 is 15 residues. CDR1 and CDR2 from the germline V gene are SGHTA and FQGNSA. Trimming at V came to 1 base and at J to 5 bases, leaving 7 bases not matched to a gene. CDR3 region: CASSLGGAQGYGYTF. In DNA, the CDR3 is TGTGCCAGCAGCTTAGGGGGGGCACAGGGGTATGGCTACACCTTC.

The J gene is TRBJ2-7, the V gene TRBV27; D uncertain. Trimming removed 3 bases from V and 2 bases from J, with 11 bases in between. Germline assignment: CDR1 MNHEY and CDR2 SMNVEV (reference sequence). This CDR3 is 14 amino acids long. CDR3 nucleotide sequence: TGTGCCAGCAGTTTCCGAGTTGGGGCCTACGAGCAGTACTTC. Translated, it gives CASSFRVGAYEQYF.

The rearrangement uses TRBV27 and TRBJ1-6, with D perhaps matching TRBD1 (5 bases). Germline values: CDR1 MNHEY, CDR2 SMNVEV (reference sequence). The CDR3 length is 16 residues. V dropped 6 bases and J dropped 4 bases, with 16 bases sitting between them. For the CDR3, the DNA is TGTGCCAGCAGCGCCAGGGTCGGGGTTTATAATTCACCCCTCCACTTT. This codes for CASSARVGVYNSPLHF.

The rearrangement uses TRBV2 and TRBJ2-7; D is possibly TRBD1 (6 bases). This CDR3 is built from 13 residues. The V and J ends lost 7 bases and 9 bases respectively, with 19 bases between them. Germline values: CDR1 SNHLY, CDR2 FYNNEI. The CDR3 sequence is CASTRTEDVGQYF. Here the CDR3 DNA reads TGTGCCAGCACCCGGACAGAAGATGTCGGGCAGTACTTC.

This clone was seen more than once but under ten times. The J gene is TRBJ2-1, the V gene TRBV19; 7 bases fit TRBD2. The CDR3 is made up of 14 amino acids. Unmatched junction bases numbered 3, after V lost 3 bases and J lost 4 bases. Per germline, CDR1 LNHDA and CDR2 SQIVND (reference sequence). CDR3 amino acids: CASSMGGFYNEQFF. Written as DNA, the CDR3 is TGTGCCAGTAGTATGGGGGGGTTTTACAATGAGCAGTTCTTC.

This clone has only a few counts. This sequence joins TRBV19 and TRBJ1-1; 8 bases are a match to TRBD1. J lost 6 bases, V lost 3 bases, and 6 bases had no gene match. CDR3 length: 14 residues. Germline V CDR1 and CDR2: LNHDA, SQIVND (reference sequence). The CDR3 is CASSIAPQGAEAFF. The CDR3 region has the DNA TGTGCCAGTAGTATCGCCCCACAGGGGGCTGAAGCTTTCTTT.

The chain recombines TRBV2 with TRBJ2-1; 8 bases match TRBD2. The germline gives CDR1 SNHLY, CDR2 FYNNEI. This CDR3 spans 14 amino acids. J lost 7 bases, V lost 6 bases, and 8 bases had no gene match. CDR3 sequence reads: CASRDPSGYNEQFF. The CDR3 nucleotides are TGTGCCAGCAGAGATCCTAGCGGGTATAATGAGCAGTTCTTC.

In nucleotides, the CDR3 is TGTGCCAGCAGTTACTCGTCCAGCGGGGGGGCCTCTGCGTATTTT. Translated: CASSYSSSGGASAYF. The V and J genes are TRBV6-2 or TRBV6-3 and TRBJ2-3, with 10 bases aligning to TRBD2. With V trimmed by 0 bases and J by 14 bases, 11 bases remained unmatched. CDR1 is MNHEY and CDR2 is SVGEGT in the germline V gene. This CDR3 has 15 residues.

J is TRBJ2-7 and V is TRBV7-9; 9 bases are shared with TRBD2. Germline-derived CDR1 and CDR2 are SEHNR and FQNEAQ (reference sequence). V trimming: 3 bases; J trimming: 4 bases; junction bases outside the gene matches: 7. This CDR3 is 15 amino acids long. CDR3: CASSFTGTSRYEQYF. CDR3 DNA sequence: TGTGCCAGCAGCTTCACCGGGACTAGCAGGTACGAGCAGTACTTC.

The rearrangement uses TRBV19 and TRBJ2-7; a weak D match, TRBD2 (6 bases). The CDR3 loop spans 13 amino acids. Germline CDR1 LNHDA, CDR2 SQIVND (reference sequence). V was cut by 1 base and J by 5 bases, with 9 bases left in between. For the CDR3, the DNA is TGTGCCAGTAGTATAGGTCGCGGGGACGAGCAGTACTTC. This translates into CASSIGRGDEQYF.

CDR3 bases: TGCGCCAGCAGCCGGGACAGGGATTTCACTGAAGCTTTCTTT. This gives the protein CASSRDRDFTEAFF. The chain joins TRBV4-1 to TRBJ1-1; 9 positions agree with TRBD1. This CDR3 has 14 residues. CDR1 MGHRA and CDR2 YSYEKL come from the germline V gene. The ends lost 4 bases at V and 4 bases at J; junction bases unmatched: 4.

CDR3 residues: CASSLGNTGELFF. The CDR3 DNA reads TGTGCCAGCAGCTTGGGGAACACCGGGGAGCTGTTTTTT. V is TRBV7-9 and J is TRBJ2-2, with no clear D. CDR1 is SEHNR and CDR2 is FQNEAQ in the germline V gene (reference sequence). V was shortened by 3 bases and J by 1 base, with 3 bases between the two germline ends. The CDR3 runs 13 residues.

This clone was counted a few times. The chain couples TRBV21-1 to TRBJ1-5. TRBV21-1 is flagged as a pseudogene. The CDR3 sequence is 12 residues long. The CDR3 loop reads CASSKGNQPQHF. The CDR3 nucleotides are TGTGCCAGCAGCAAAGGGAATCAGCCCCAGCATTTT.